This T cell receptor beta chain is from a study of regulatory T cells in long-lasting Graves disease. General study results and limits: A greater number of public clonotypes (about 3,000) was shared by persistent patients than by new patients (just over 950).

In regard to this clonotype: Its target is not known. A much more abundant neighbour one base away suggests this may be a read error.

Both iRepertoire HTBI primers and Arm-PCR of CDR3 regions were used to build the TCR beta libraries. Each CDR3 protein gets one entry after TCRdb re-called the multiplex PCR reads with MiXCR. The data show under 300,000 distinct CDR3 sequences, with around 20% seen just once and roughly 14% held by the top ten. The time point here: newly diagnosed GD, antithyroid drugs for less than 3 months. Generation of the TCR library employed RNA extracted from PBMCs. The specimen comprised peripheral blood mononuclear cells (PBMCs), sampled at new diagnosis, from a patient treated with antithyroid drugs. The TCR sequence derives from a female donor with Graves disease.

DNA for the CDR3: TGTGCCAGCAGCTCCTCCATCGACGGACTAGCGGGAGTGAATGAGCAGTCCTTC. It codes for CASSSSIDGLAGVNEQSF. The chain recombines TRBV7-9 with TRBJ2-3, with 13 bases lining up with TRBD2. The germline gives CDR1 SEHNR, CDR2 FQNEAQ (reference sequence). This CDR3 is 18 amino acids long.